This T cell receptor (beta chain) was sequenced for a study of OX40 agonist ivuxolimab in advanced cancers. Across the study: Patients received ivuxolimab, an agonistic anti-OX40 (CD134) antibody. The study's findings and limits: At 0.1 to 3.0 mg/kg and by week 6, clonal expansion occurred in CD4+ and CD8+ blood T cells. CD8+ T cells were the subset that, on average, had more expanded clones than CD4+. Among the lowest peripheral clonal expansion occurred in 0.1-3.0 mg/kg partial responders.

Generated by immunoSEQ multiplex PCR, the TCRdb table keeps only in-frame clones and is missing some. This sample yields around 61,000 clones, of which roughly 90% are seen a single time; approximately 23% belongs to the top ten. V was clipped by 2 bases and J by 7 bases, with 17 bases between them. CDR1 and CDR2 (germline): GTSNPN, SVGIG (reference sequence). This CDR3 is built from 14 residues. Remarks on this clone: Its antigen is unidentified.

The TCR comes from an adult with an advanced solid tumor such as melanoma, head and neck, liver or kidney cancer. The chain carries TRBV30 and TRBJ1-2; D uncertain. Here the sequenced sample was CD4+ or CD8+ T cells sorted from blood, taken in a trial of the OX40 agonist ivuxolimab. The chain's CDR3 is CAWSPEERVIGYTF. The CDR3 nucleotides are TGTGCCTGGAGTCCAGAAGAGAGGGTTATTGGCTACACCTTC.